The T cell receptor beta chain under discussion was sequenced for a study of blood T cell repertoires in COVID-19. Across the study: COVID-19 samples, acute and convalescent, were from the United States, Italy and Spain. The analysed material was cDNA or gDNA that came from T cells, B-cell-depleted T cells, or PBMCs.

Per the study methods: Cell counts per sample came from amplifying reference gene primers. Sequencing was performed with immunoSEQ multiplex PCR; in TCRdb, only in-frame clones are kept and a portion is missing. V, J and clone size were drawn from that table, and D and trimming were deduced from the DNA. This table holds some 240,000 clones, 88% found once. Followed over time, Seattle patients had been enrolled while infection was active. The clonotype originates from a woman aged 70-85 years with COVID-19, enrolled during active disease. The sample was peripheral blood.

The CDR3 loop reads CASSQEAPGQPYIQYF. DNA for the CDR3: TGTGCCAGCAGCCAAGAAGCCCCGGGACAACCCTACATTCAGTACTTC. The V call is TRBV14, the J call TRBJ2-4, with D possibly TRBD1 on 6 matching bases. Trimming took 0 bases from V and 8 from J, leaving 17 bases between them. Germline CDR1 is SGHDN and CDR2 is FVKESK. The CDR3 covers 16 residues.